The rows below give T cell receptor beta chains drawn from one sample of a study of T cell changes during pregnancy in multiple sclerosis. Profiling relied on immunoSEQ multiplex PCR, and the TCRdb table lists in-frame clones only, not all of them. Of 50,000 to 70,000 clones listed, roughly nine tenths are singletons. Material: peripheral blood, obtained after pregnancy. These receptors were collected from a female donor in good health, enrolled as a control in a pregnancy study. CDR3s include the opening cysteine and the closing phenylalanine or tryptophan. D genes are given only for firm matches. For some rows the clone size is stated as once, few or many, or as a class when expanded; others skip it.

V: TRBV4-2
size: NA
D: TRBD2
J: TRBJ2-1
CDR3: CASSQDGGPSGGDNEQFF
DNA: TGTGCCAGCAGCCAAGATGGTGGGCCTAGCGGGGGTGACAATGAGCAGTTCTTC

V: TRBV6-5
size: once
D: NA
J: TRBJ1-3
CDR3: CASSTRQGLGNTIYF
DNA: TGTGCCAGCAGCACCCGGCAGGGGCTGGGAAACACCATATATTTT

V: TRBV30
size: NA
D: TRBD1
J: TRBJ2-1
CDR3: CAWRLTGGNEQFF
DNA: TGTGCCTGGAGGTTGACAGGGGGGAATGAGCAGTTCTTC

V: TRBV5-6
size: NA
D: TRBD2
J: TRBJ2-3
CDR3: CASSPGLAVSDTQYF
DNA: TGTGCCAGCAGCCCGGGACTAGCGGTATCGGATACGCAGTATTTT

V: TRBV7-6
size: NA
D: NA
J: TRBJ2-5
CDR3: CASSLGEAETQYF
DNA: TGTGCCAGCAGCTTAGGTGAGGCAGAGACCCAGTACTTC

V: TRBV19
size: NA
D: NA
J: TRBJ2-1
CDR3: CASSYAWGAGEQFF
DNA: TGTGCCAGTAGTTATGCATGGGGTGCGGGTGAGCAGTTCTTC

V: TRBV11-3
size: NA
D: TRBD2
J: TRBJ2-3
CDR3: CASSFTPPGTSGGGTDTQYF
DNA: TGTGCCAGCAGCTTTACCCCCCCCGGGACTAGCGGGGGAGGCACAGATACGCAGTATTTT

V: TRBV29-1
size: NA
D: NA
J: TRBJ2-7
CDR3: CSVTPGESEQYF
DNA: TGCAGCGTTACCCCAGGGGAGTCCGAGCAGTACTTC

V: TRBV18
size: NA
D: NA
J: TRBJ1-1
CDR3: CASSPPAGTEAFF
DNA: TGTGCCAGCTCACCCCCGGCGGGAACTGAAGCTTTCTTT

V: TRBV4-3
size: NA
D: TRBD2
J: TRBJ2-3
CDR3: CASSQTRGGSTDTQYF
DNA: TGCGCCAGCAGCCAAACTCGCGGGGGAAGCACAGATACGCAGTATTTT

V: TRBV5-1
size: NA
D: NA
J: TRBJ1-5
CDR3: CASSPGTNNQPQHF
DNA: TGCGCCAGCAGCCCCGGGACAAACAATCAGCCCCAGCATTTT

V: TRBV18
size: once
D: NA
J: TRBJ1-1
CDR3: CASSPGGLGAFF
DNA: TGTGCCAGCTCACCGGGGGGGCTCGGAGCTTTCTTT

V: TRBV29-1
size: NA
D: TRBD1
J: TRBJ2-2
CDR3: CSVAITGTGSTGELFF
DNA: TGCAGCGTTGCGATCACCGGGACAGGGTCCACCGGGGAGCTGTTTTTT

V: TRBV7-9
size: NA
D: TRBD1
J: TRBJ1-2
CDR3: CASSHQGGVGDGYTF
DNA: TGTGCCAGCAGCCACCAGGGGGGCGTAGGGGATGGCTACACCTTC

V: TRBV18
size: NA
D: NA
J: TRBJ1-1
CDR3: CASSPSFTERDRPGDTEAFF
DNA: TGTGCCAGCTCACCATCTTTTACAGAAAGGGACCGCCCAGGGGATACTGAAGCTTTCTTT

V: TRBV5-5
size: NA
D: TRBD1
J: TRBJ2-7
CDR3: CASSLEWTGLGEQYF
DNA: TGTGCCAGCAGCTTGGAGTGGACAGGGCTCGGCGAGCAGTACTTC

V: TRBV27
size: NA
D: NA
J: TRBJ2-7
CDR3: CASSLMGAAYEQYF
DNA: TGTGCCAGCAGTTTGATGGGGGCTGCCTACGAGCAGTACTTC

V: TRBV21-1
size: NA
D: NA
J: TRBJ1-1
CDR3: CASSMVWPTEAFF
DNA: TGTGCCAGCAGCATGGTCTGGCCCACTGAAGCTTTCTTT

V: TRBV7-6
size: NA
D: NA
J: TRBJ1-3
CDR3: CASSPGQLKMTSGNTIYF
DNA: TGTGCCAGCAGCCCAGGACAGCTGAAGATGACCTCTGGAAACACCATATATTTT

V: TRBV4-1
size: NA
D: NA
J: TRBJ1-1
CDR3: CASSQFTRNEAFF
DNA: TGCGCCAGCAGCCAATTTACGAGGAATGAAGCTTTCTTT

V: TRBV2
size: NA
D: NA
J: TRBJ1-2
CDR3: CASSEPGYGYTF
DNA: TGTGCCAGCAGTGAACCCGGGTATGGCTACACCTTC

V: TRBV9
size: NA
D: NA
J: TRBJ2-7
CDR3: CASSRGTVQGGLAYEQYF
DNA: TGTGCCAGCAGCAGGGGGACAGTCCAAGGGGGGCTGGCCTACGAGCAGTACTTC

V: TRBV10-1
size: NA
D: NA
J: TRBJ2-7
CDR3: CASSESIYSPRGQYF
DNA: TGCGCCAGCAGTGAGTCGATTTACAGCCCCCGGGGGCAGTACTTC

V: TRBV11-3
size: NA
D: TRBD1
J: TRBJ1-6
CDR3: CASSLSRDRWSSPLHF
DNA: TGTGCCAGCAGCTTAAGCCGGGACAGGTGGAGTTCACCCCTCCACTTT

V: TRBV6-6
size: NA
D: TRBD1
J: TRBJ2-3
CDR3: CASNRDRVPTDTQYF
DNA: TGTGCCAGTAACCGGGACAGGGTACCGACAGATACGCAGTATTTT

V: TRBV15
size: NA
D: NA
J: TRBJ2-5
CDR3: CATSRVMSGQETQYF
DNA: TGTGCCACCAGCAGAGTGATGAGCGGCCAAGAGACCCAGTACTTC

V: TRBV30
size: once
D: TRBD2
J: TRBJ2-7
CDR3: CACTPGGVLATYEQYF
DNA: TGTGCCTGTACGCCCGGGGGGGTGTTGGCGACGTACGAGCAGTACTTC